These 27 T cell receptor beta chains were all obtained from the same sample, sequenced in a study of T cell repertoires in cytomegalovirus infection. TCRdb itself ran the reads through MiXCR, one entry per CDR3 protein. In the table there are 250,000 to 300,000 distinct CDR3 sequences, approximately 22% of which are singletons. No antigen has been assigned to these receptors. The sequences come from cultured PBMCs, collected from culture after CMV antigen stimulation. The receptors shown here come from a human donor in good health (CMV status not recorded). Some clones in this sample may be carry-over from other donors' samples.

The V gene is TRBV4-3, the J gene TRBJ2-7, with D possibly TRBD1 on 6 matching bases. Germline V gives CDR1 LGHNA, CDR2 YSLEER. Deletions cut 0 bases from V and 6 bases from J, with 9 bases between. The CDR3 runs to 13 residues. The chain's CDR3 is CASSQERGFEQYV. The DNA for the CDR3 is TGCGCCAGCAGCCAAGAAAGGGGGTTCGAGCAGTACGTC.

This clonotype has more than one count but fewer than ten. The chain employs TRBV6-2 or TRBV6-3 and TRBJ1-2, with TRBD1 matching 9 bases. With V trimmed by 2 bases and J by 4 bases, 5 bases remained unmatched. The germline CDR1 and CDR2 sequences are MNHEY and SVGEGT. This CDR3 comprises 15 residues. The CDR3, as DNA: TGTGCCAGCAGTTACACCGGGACAGGGACCTATGGCTACACCTTC. This gives the protein CASSYTGTGTYGYTF.

This clonotype was observed a handful of times. The rearrangement joins TRBV7-6 to TRBJ2-3, with 7 bases that match TRBD1. The CDR3 length is 13 residues. V dropped 5 bases and J dropped 4; count of bases not matched to a gene: 3. The germline CDR1 and CDR2 sequences are SGHVS and FNYEAQ. In DNA form, the CDR3 reads TGTGCCAGCAGCATTCAGGGGGCAGATACGCAGTATTTT. Its protein product is CASSIQGADTQYF.

The rearrangement uses TRBV24-1 and TRBJ2-1; no reliable D call. V gave up 3 bases and J gave up 0 bases, with 2 bases separating them. The CDR3 is 13 residues long. Germline CDR1 and CDR2: KGHDR and SFDVKD. The chain's CDR3 is CATSDVSYNEQFF. DNA for the CDR3: TGTGCCACCAGTGATGTCTCCTACAATGAGCAGTTCTTC.

This clonotype has a count of ten or more. The rearrangement uses TRBV7-2 and TRBJ2-2, with unresolved D. The CDR3 is 12 residues long. The V and J ends lost 5 bases and 7 bases respectively, with 8 bases between them. Germline loops: CDR1 SGHTA, CDR2 FQGNSA. CDR3 DNA sequence: TGTGCCAGCAGCGTCCAGTTCGGGGAGCTGTTTTTT. It codes for CASSVQFGELFF.

A few counts support this clonotype. V usage is TRBV7-8 and J usage is TRBJ2-5; possibly TRBD2 for D (5 bases). The CDR3 length is 15 residues. V dropped 1 base and J dropped 4 bases, with 13 bases sitting between them. Germline CDR1 and CDR2: SGHVS and FQNEAQ. DNA of the CDR3: TGTGCCAGCAGCTTAGGCGTCGCGGGTAGAGAGACCCAGTACTTC. The encoded protein is CASSLGVAGRETQYF.

This clonotype was observed at least ten times. V gene TRBV7-3 combines with J gene TRBJ2-7, with 11 bases aligning to TRBD1. Germline lookup yields CDR1 SGHTA and CDR2 FQGTGA. The length of the CDR3 is 14 residues. J gave up 4 bases and V 6 bases, and 5 bases lay outside the gene matches. CDR3 region: CASSPGQGAYEQYF. CDR3 nucleotide sequence: TGTGCCAGCAGTCCAGGACAGGGGGCTTACGAGCAGTACTTC.

The chain links TRBV28 to TRBJ1-6; D perhaps matches TRBD1 (6 bases). V lost 6 bases, J lost 4 bases, and 19 bases lay in between. CDR3 size: 17 residues. Germline V gene sequence: CDR1 MDHEN, CDR2 SYDVKM. CDR3 nucleotides: TGTGCCAGCAGCCTGCCTGGGGGCGACGATTATAATTCACCCCTCCACTTT. This translates into CASSLPGGDDYNSPLHF.

This clonotype was seen a handful of times. The J gene is TRBJ1-5, the V gene TRBV28; TRBD1 is a possible D gene (5 bases). This CDR3 region has 16 residues. Germline lookup yields CDR1 MDHEN and CDR2 SYDVKM. Trimming stripped 6 bases from V and 4 bases from J, with 19 bases between. The CDR3 loop reads CASRSPGISWNQPQHF. In DNA form, the CDR3 reads TGTGCCAGCAGATCGCCAGGGATTTCGTGGAATCAGCCCCAGCATTTT.

This sequence joins TRBV7-6 and TRBJ2-1; TRBD2 aligns across 12 bases. J was trimmed by 4 bases and V by 4 bases; bases with no gene match: 14. The germline V gene has CDR1 SGHVS and CDR2 FNYEAQ. The CDR3 has 19 amino acids. The CDR3 region is CASSSKTGTSGLAYNEQFF. In DNA, the CDR3 is TGTGCCAGCAGCTCGAAAACCGGGACTAGCGGGCTCGCTTACAATGAGCAGTTCTTC.

This clonotype was seen a handful of times. The V gene is TRBV5-4, the J gene TRBJ2-7; 11 positions agree with TRBD2. J was trimmed by 5 bases and V by 4 bases; bases with no gene match: 8. CDR1 is SGHNT, CDR2 YYREEE, per germline (reference sequence). The CDR3 extends over 15 amino acids. CDR3: CASSPTSGSWDEQYF. Here the CDR3 DNA reads TGTGCCAGCAGCCCCACTAGCGGGAGTTGGGACGAGCAGTACTTC. The variable domain in full, completed from reference TRBV5-4 and TRBJ2-7, reads ETGVTQSPTHLIKTRGQQVTLRCSSQSGHNTVSWYQQALGQGPQFIFQYYREEENGRGNFPPRFSGLQFPNYSSELNVNALELDDSALYLCASSPTSGSWDEQYFGPGTRLTVT.

The gene calls are TRBV4-1 and TRBJ2-6; no definite D call. Germline V lookup: CDR1 MGHRA, CDR2 YSYEKL. V lost 4 bases, J lost 2 bases, and 9 bases lay in between. The CDR3 loop spans 15 amino acids. The CDR3 here is CASSRGSPGANVLTF. The CDR3 region has the DNA TGCGCCAGCAGCCGTGGTAGCCCTGGGGCCAACGTCCTGACTTTC.

This clonotype was seen many times. V and J are TRBV7-2 and TRBJ1-2, with 8 bases fitting TRBD1. CDR1 SGHTA and CDR2 FQGNSA come from the germline V gene. Trimming took 5 bases from V and 0 from J; bases not matched to a gene: 8. The CDR3 loop spans 16 amino acids. Here the CDR3 reads CASSPGGGRANYGYTF. Written as DNA, the CDR3 is TGTGCCAGCAGCCCAGGGGGCGGTCGGGCTAACTATGGCTACACCTTC. The full variable domain, completed using reference TRBV7-2 and TRBJ1-2, is GAGVSQSPSNKVTEKGKDVELRCDPISGHTALYWYRQSLGQGLEFLIYFQGNSAPDKSGLPSDRFSAERTGGSVSTLTIQRTQQEDSAVYLCASSPGGGRANYGYTFGSGTRLTVV.

The chain joins TRBV29-1 to TRBJ1-2, with D unclear. This CDR3 is 12 amino acids long. Germline-derived CDR1 and CDR2 are SQVTM and ANQGSEA. Trimming stripped 4 bases from V and 2 bases from J, with 8 bases between. CDR3 loop: CSVVTRNYGYTF. CDR3 DNA sequence: TGCAGCGTTGTAACCAGGAACTATGGCTACACCTTC.

The chain couples TRBV7-8 to TRBJ2-1, with 8 bases lining up with TRBD2. The CDR3 has 15 residues. Germline CDR1 SGHVS, CDR2 FQNEAQ. The V and J ends lost 4 bases and 8 bases, in that order; junction bases with no gene match: 10. CDR3 DNA sequence: TGTGCCAGCAGCTGGCGGACTAGCACCGGCTATGAGCAGTTCTTC. It translates to CASSWRTSTGYEQFF.

The rearrangement links TRBV20-1 to TRBJ1-2; a weak D match, TRBD1 (6 bases). Germline assignment: CDR1 DFQATT and CDR2 SNEGSKA (reference sequence). The CDR3 runs to 13 residues. Trimming removed 3 bases at V and 4 bases at J, with 12 bases between. This chain's CDR3 is CSASEGVGYGYTF. Written as DNA, the CDR3 is TGCAGTGCTAGTGAGGGGGTCGGCTATGGCTACACCTTC.

The chain carries TRBV7-6 and TRBJ2-1; 7 nucleotides match TRBD2. Trimming took 5 bases from V and 0 from J; bases not matched to a gene: 7. Germline CDR1 SGHVS, CDR2 FNYEAQ. The CDR3 runs to 16 residues. The CDR3 nucleotides are TGTGCCAGCAGCCTTTTTGGCGGGGGCTCCTACAATGAGCAGTTCTTC. Translated, it gives CASSLFGGGSYNEQFF.

This clonotype was seen ten or more times. V and J are TRBV6-2 or TRBV6-3 and TRBJ1-5, with D unresolved. The germline V gene encodes CDR1 MNHEY and CDR2 SVGEGT. V lost 5 bases and J lost 2, with 19 bases in between. This CDR3 comprises 17 residues. The CDR3 protein is CASSPMTNGDGNQPQHF. For the CDR3, the DNA is TGTGCCAGCAGTCCCATGACAAACGGGGATGGCAATCAGCCCCAGCATTTT.

The sample holds many counts of this clonotype. V usage is TRBV7-2 and J usage is TRBJ1-5; D is uncertain. There are 15 residues in the CDR3. The germline CDR1 and CDR2 sequences are SGHTA and FQGNSA. The V and J ends lost 5 bases and 0 bases respectively, with 11 bases between them. The chain's CDR3 is CASSLDGYSNQPQHF. Here the CDR3 DNA reads TGTGCCAGCAGCCTAGATGGCTATAGCAATCAGCCCCAGCATTTT.

In its sample, this clonotype was seen a few times. The J gene is TRBJ1-2, the V gene TRBV7-9, with unresolved D. In germline, CDR1 is SEHNR, CDR2 FQNEAQ (reference sequence). V lost 3 bases, J lost 0 bases, and 11 bases lay in between. The CDR3 is made up of 15 amino acids. This CDR3 is CASSFGRRPNYGYTF. The CDR3 DNA follows: TGTGCCAGCAGCTTCGGCCGACGCCCTAACTATGGCTACACCTTC.

This clonotype was found a few times. V is TRBV7-2 and J is TRBJ1-2; TRBD1 agrees at 7 bases. The CDR3 is 14 residues long. The ends lost 4 bases at V and 5 bases at J; junction bases unmatched: 7. Germline lookup yields CDR1 SGHTA and CDR2 FQGNSA. CDR3 DNA sequence: TGTGCCAGCAGCTCCAACAGGGGCTTTTATGGCTACACCTTC. It yields the protein CASSSNRGFYGYTF.

There are a few counts of this clonotype. The rearrangement joins TRBV4-3 to TRBJ2-1, with TRBD1 identical over 7 bases. V lost 4 bases and J lost 3; bases outside the gene matches: 15. The germline gives CDR1 LGHNA, CDR2 YSLEER. This CDR3 region has 18 residues. DNA of the CDR3: TGCGCCAGCAGCCCCGGCCTCCTCAGGGGGATAGGCTACAATGAGCAGTTCTTC. Protein product: CASSPGLLRGIGYNEQFF.

On this clonotype: At one boundary the junction diverges from the germline segment, which might be a read error. The gene calls are TRBV4-1 and TRBJ2-1; the match to TRBD1 covers 8 bases. Germline CDR1 and CDR2: MGHRA and YSYEKL. The CDR3 is 16 amino acids. CDR3 nucleotide sequence: TGTGCCAGCAGCCAAGTCGCAGACAGGGGCTACAATGAGCAGTTCTTC. Translation gives CASSQVADRGYNEQFF.

The V call is TRBV24-1, the J call TRBJ2-6; D uncertain. There are 13 residues in the CDR3. Germline V gene sequence: CDR1 KGHDR, CDR2 SFDVKD. Trimming took off 5 bases at V and 3 bases at J, with 4 bases between the two ends. Here the CDR3 reads CATSVGGANVLTF. The CDR3 nucleotides are TGTGCCACCAGTGTAGGTGGGGCCAACGTCCTGACTTTC.

This clonotype occurred many times. This sequence joins TRBV11-2 and TRBJ1-3; TRBD1 agrees at 9 bases. The V and J ends lost 5 bases and 4 bases, in that order; junction bases with no gene match: 6. The CDR3 loop spans 15 amino acids. The germline V gene encodes CDR1 SGHAT and CDR2 FQNNGV. The CDR3 nucleotides are TGTGCCAGCAGCCAATACAGGGGGCGCGGAAACACCATATATTTT. It is translated as CASSQYRGRGNTIYF.

This chain connects TRBV11-2 to TRBJ2-1; the match to TRBD2 covers 7 bases. This CDR3 region has 16 residues. Germline CDR1 reads SGHAT; CDR2 reads FQNNGV. The junction had 7 bases not matched to a gene; V was cut back by 1 base and J by 4 bases. The CDR3 coding sequence is TGTGCCAGCAGCTTAGCGTCTAGCGGACTATACAATGAGCAGTTCTTC. The encoded protein is CASSLASSGLYNEQFF.

V is TRBV2 and J is TRBJ1-1; TRBD1 aligns across 8 bases. The CDR3 contains 15 residues. Germline trimming cut 4 bases from V and 1 base from J; bases unmatched to any gene: 5. CDR1 is SNHLY and CDR2 is FYNNEI in the germline V gene. The CDR3 DNA follows: TGTGCCAGCAGTGCCCAGGGGGCAGAGAACACTGAAGCTTTCTTT. Translated: CASSAQGAENTEAFF.